This T cell receptor beta chain comes out of a study of blood T cell repertoires in COVID-19. Overall study context: Material from acute and convalescent COVID-19 was sourced from the United States, Italy and Spain. PBMCs, B-cell-depleted T cells, or T cells were the source of the cDNA or gDNA that made up the material.

Participants, roughly 18 to 90 years old, spanned around 26 US areas. The protocol was immunoSEQ multiplex PCR, while the TCRdb copy is restricted to in-frame clones and leaves out a portion. The data contain around 190,000 clones, more than 65% of them singletons. Trimming took 2 bases from V and 10 from J; bases not matched to a gene: 13. This CDR3 has 17 amino acids. Germline V gene data show CDR1 as SGHDT and CDR2 as YYEEEE. The receptor's source is a woman aged 50 to 65 with acute COVID-19. The sample consisted of PBMCs or T cells enriched from blood (not recorded which). J is TRBJ2-1 and V is TRBV5-6; TRBD1 agrees at 12 bases. CDR3 region: CASSFYLGGQGALEQFF. The CDR3 region has the DNA TGTGCCAGCAGCTTTTACTTAGGGGGACAGGGGGCCCTGGAGCAGTTCTTC.